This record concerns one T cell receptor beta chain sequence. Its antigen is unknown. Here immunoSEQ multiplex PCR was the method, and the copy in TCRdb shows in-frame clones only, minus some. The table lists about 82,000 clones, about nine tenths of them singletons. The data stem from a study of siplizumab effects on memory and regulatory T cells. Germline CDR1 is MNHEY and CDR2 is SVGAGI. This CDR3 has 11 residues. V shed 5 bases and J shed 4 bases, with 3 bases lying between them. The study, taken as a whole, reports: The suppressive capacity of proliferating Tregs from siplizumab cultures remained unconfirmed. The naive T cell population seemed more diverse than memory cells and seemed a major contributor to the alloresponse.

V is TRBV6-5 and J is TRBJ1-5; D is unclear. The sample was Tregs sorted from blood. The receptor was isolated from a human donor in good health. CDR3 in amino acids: CASSTNQPQHF. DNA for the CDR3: TGTGCCAGCAGTACAAATCAGCCCCAGCATTTT.